One TCR beta chain is described in this entry. Its antigen is as yet unknown. The record originates from a study of beta chain features in type 1 diabetes. Study context: Examined across all samples were around 110 million sorted cells. Overall study findings and caveats: Whatever favoring of shorter templates PCR might show would apply equally to patients and controls. For Type 1 diabetes patients, all four CD4+ subsets carried TCRB CDR3s that were moderately but significantly shorter.

The sequenced template was cDNA made from the entire isolated RNA. TCRdb keeps only in-frame clones here, not all; method: immunoSEQ multiplex PCR. Here the sample spans some 350,000 clones, roughly 14% being singletons. Sequenced: naive CD4+ T cells from blood. The TCR comes from a woman between 18 and 29 years old with type 1 diabetes.

In DNA, the CDR3 is TGCGCCAGCAGCTGGGACAGCCAAGAGACCCAGTACTTC. It translates to CASSWDSQETQYF. The chain links TRBV5-1 to TRBJ2-5, with 7 nucleotides matching TRBD1. Germline V gene lookup returns CDR1 SGHRS and CDR2 YFSETQ. The CDR3 length is 13 residues. Germline trimming cut 3 bases from V and 1 base from J; bases unmatched to any gene: 0.